This TCR beta chain was sequenced in a study of tumor-infiltrating lymphocytes in oesophageal squamous cell carcinoma. This clonotype was seen only a few times. TCRdb recomputed calls from the PCR reads with MiXCR, one row per CDR3 protein. This repertoire shows some 17,000 distinct CDR3 sequences, 40% to 55% found once; its top ten account for approximately 44%. Per the germline V gene, CDR1 is SGHAT and CDR2 is FQDESV (reference sequence). This CDR3 has 16 residues. The rearrangement joins TRBV11-1 to TRBJ2-3; D may correspond to TRBD1 or TRBD2 (5 bases each). The DNA end favors TRBJ2-1, so the J call may be wrong. The receptor was isolated from a female donor with esophageal squamous cell carcinoma. Sequencing used normal esophageal tissue next to the tumor. This chain's CDR3 is CASSFWGRTQMGEQFF. The CDR3 nucleotides are TGTGCCAGCAGCTTCTGGGGACGTACACAAATGGGTGAGCAGTTCTTC.